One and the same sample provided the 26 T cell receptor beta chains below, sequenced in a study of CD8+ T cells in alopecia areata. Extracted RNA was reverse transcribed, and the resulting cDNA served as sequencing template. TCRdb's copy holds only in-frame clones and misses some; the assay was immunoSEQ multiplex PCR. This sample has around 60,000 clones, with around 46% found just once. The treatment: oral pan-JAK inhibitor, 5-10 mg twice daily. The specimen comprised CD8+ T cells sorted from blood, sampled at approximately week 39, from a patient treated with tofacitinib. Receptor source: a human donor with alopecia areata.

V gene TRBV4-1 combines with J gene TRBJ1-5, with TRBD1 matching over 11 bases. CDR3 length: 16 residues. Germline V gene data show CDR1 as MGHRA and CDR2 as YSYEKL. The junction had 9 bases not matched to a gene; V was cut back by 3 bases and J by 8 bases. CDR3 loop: CASSQRTGGSFEPQHF. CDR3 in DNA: TGCGCCAGCAGCCAGAGGACAGGGGGCTCGTTTGAGCCCCAGCATTTT.

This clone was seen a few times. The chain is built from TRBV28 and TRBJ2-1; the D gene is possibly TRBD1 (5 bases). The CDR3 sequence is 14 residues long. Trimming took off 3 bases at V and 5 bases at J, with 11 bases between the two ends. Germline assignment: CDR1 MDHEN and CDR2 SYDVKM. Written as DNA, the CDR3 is TGTGCCAGCAGTTTTCGACAGTTTCACAATGAGCAGTTCTTC. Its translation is CASSFRQFHNEQFF.

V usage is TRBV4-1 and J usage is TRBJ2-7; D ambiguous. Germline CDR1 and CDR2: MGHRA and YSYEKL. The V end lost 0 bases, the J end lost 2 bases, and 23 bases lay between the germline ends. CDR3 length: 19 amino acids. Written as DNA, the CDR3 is TGCGCCAGCAGCCAAGACCCCAGGTTCCCCCCGTCCCTGGCCTACGAGCAGTACTTC. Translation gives CASSQDPRFPPSLAYEQYF.

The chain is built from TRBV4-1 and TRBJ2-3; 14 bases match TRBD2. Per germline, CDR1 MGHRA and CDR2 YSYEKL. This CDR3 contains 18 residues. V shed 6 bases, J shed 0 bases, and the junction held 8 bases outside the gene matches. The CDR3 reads CASSPGLAGVPSTDTQYF. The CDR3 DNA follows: TGCGCCAGCAGTCCGGGACTAGCGGGGGTACCTAGCACAGATACGCAGTATTTT.

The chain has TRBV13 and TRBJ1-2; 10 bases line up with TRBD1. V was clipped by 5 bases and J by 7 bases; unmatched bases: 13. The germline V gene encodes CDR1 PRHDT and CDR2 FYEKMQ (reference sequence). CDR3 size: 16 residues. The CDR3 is CASSNGRQGAVRGYTF. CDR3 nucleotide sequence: TGTGCCAGCAGCAACGGCCGACAGGGGGCGGTACGTGGCTACACCTTC.

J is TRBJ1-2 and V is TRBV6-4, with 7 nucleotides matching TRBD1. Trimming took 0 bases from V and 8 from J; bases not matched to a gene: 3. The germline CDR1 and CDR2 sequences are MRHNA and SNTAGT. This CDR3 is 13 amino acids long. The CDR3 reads CASSDSTTGGYTF. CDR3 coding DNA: TGTGCCAGCAGTGACTCGACGACAGGGGGCTACACCTTC.

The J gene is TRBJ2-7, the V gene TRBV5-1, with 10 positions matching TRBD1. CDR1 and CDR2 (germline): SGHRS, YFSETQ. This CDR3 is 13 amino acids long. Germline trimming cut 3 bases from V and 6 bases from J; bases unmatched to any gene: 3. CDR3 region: CASSYGTGVEQYF. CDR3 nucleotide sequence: TGCGCCAGCAGCTACGGGACAGGGGTCGAGCAGTACTTC.

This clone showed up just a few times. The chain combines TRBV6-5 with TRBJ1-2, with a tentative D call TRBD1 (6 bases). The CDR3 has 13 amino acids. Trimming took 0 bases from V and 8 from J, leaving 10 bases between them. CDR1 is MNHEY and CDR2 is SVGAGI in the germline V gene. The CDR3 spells CASSYSTGDGYTF. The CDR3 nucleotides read TGTGCCAGCAGTTACTCGACAGGAGACGGCTACACCTTC.

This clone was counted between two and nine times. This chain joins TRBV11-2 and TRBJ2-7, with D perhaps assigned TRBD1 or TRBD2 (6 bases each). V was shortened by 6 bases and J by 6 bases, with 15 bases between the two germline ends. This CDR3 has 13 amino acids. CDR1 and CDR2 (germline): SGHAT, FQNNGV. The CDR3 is CASRITGRSEQYF. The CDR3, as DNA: TGTGCCAGCAGGATTACAGGGAGGTCCGAGCAGTACTTC.

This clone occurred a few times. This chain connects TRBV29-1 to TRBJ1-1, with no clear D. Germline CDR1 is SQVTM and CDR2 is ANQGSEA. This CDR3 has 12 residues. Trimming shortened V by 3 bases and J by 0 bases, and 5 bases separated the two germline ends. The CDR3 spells CSVETMNTEAFF. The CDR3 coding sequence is TGCAGCGTTGAGACCATGAACACTGAAGCTTTCTTT. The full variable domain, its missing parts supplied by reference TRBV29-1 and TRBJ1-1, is SAVISQKPSRDICQRGTSLTIQCQVDSQVTMMFWYRQQPGQSLTLIATANQGSEATYESGFVIDKFPISRPNLTFSTLTVSNMSPEDSSIYLCSVETMNTEAFFGQGTRLTVV.

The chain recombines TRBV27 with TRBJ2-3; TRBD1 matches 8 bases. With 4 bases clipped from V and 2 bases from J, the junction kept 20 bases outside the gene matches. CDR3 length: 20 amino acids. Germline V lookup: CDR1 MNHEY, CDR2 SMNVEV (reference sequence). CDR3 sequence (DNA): TGTGCCAGCAGTTCCTGGGGGCAGGGGGCGAGTGGACCCACCACAGATACGCAGTATTTT. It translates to CASSSWGQGASGPTTDTQYF.

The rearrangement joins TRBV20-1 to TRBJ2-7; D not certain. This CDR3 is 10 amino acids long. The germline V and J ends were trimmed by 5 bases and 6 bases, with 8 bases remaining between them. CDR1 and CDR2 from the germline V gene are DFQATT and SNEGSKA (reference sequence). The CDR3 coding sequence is TGCAGTGCTGGATGGCCCGAGCAGTACTTC. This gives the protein CSAGWPEQYF.

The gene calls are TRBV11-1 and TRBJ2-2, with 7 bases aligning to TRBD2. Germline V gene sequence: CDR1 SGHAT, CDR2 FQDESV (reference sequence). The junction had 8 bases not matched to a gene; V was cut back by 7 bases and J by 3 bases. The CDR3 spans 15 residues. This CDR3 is CASKDGRFDTGELFF. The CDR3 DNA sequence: TGTGCCAGCAAAGACGGGAGGTTCGACACCGGGGAGCTGTTTTTT.

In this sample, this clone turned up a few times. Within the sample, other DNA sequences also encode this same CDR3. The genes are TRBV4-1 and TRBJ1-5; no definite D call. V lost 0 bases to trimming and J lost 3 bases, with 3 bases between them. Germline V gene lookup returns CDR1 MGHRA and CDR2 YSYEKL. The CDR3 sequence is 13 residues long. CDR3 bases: TGCGCCAGCAGCCAAGATCCCAATCAGCCCCAGCATTTT. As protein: CASSQDPNQPQHF.

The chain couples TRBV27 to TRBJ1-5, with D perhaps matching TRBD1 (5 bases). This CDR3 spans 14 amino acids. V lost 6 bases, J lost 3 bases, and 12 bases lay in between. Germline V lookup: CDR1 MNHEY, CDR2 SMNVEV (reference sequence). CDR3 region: CASRHRSSNQPQHF. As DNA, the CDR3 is TGTGCCAGCAGACACAGGTCTTCCAATCAGCCCCAGCATTTT.

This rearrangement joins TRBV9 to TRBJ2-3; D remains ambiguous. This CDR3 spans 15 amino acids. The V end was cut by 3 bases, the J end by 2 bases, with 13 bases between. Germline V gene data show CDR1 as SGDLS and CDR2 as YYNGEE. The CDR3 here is CASSAQSANTDTQYF. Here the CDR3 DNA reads TGTGCCAGCAGCGCTCAGAGTGCCAACACAGATACGCAGTATTTT. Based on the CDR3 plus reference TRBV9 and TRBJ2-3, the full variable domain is DSGVTQTPKHLITATGQRVTLRCSPRSGDLSVYWYQQSLDQGLQFLIQYYNGEERAKGNILERFSAQQFPDLHSELNLSSLELGDSALYFCASSAQSANTDTQYFGPGTRLTVL.

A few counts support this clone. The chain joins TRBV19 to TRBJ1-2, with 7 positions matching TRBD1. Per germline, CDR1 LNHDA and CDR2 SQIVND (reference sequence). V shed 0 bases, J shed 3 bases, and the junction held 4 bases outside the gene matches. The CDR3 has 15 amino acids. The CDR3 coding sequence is TGTGCCAGTAGTATAGACGGGACAGCGCACTATGGCTACACCTTC. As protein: CASSIDGTAHYGYTF.

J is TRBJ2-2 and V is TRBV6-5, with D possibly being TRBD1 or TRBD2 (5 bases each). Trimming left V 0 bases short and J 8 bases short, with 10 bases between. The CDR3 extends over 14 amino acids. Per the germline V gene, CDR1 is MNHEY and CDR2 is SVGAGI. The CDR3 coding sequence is TGTGCCAGCAGTTACTCGATGGGGGTTGGGGAGCTGTTTTTT. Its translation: CASSYSMGVGELFF.

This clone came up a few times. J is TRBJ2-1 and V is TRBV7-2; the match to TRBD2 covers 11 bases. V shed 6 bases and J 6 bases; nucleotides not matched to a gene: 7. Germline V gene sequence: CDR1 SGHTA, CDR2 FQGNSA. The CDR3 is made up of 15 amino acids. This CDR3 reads CASRQGLAEPNEQFF. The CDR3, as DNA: TGTGCCAGCAGGCAGGGACTAGCGGAGCCCAATGAGCAGTTCTTC.

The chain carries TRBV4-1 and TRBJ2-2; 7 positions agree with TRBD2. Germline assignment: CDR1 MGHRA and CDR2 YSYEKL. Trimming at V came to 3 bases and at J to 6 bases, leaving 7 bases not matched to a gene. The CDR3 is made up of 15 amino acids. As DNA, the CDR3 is TGCGCCAGCAGCCATCCGGACGGGGGGTCCGGGGAGCTGTTTTTT. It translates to CASSHPDGGSGELFF.

Here the CDR3 reads CASSQTQAANYGYTF. In DNA form, the CDR3 reads TGCGCCAGCAGCCAAACCCAGGCCGCTAACTATGGCTACACCTTC. V and J are TRBV4-3 and TRBJ1-2; D is unresolved. The CDR3 is 15 amino acids. CDR1 and CDR2 (germline): LGHNA, YSLEER. With 2 bases removed from V and 0 bases from J, the gap between germline ends came to 10 bases.

This CDR3 reads CSAGGTGFSYEQYF. In DNA, the CDR3 is TGCAGCGCGGGAGGGACAGGGTTTTCCTACGAGCAGTACTTC. The gene calls are TRBV29-1 and TRBJ2-7, with D perhaps TRBD1 (9 bases). CDR3 length: 14 amino acids. The germline gives CDR1 SQVTM, CDR2 ANQGSEA. The V end was cut by 7 bases, the J end by 1 base, with 17 bases between.

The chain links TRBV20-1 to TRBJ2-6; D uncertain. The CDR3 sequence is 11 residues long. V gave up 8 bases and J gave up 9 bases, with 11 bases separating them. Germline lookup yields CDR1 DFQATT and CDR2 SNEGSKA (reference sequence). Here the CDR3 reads CSFTTVNVLTF. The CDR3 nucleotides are TGCAGTTTCACAACCGTCAACGTCCTGACTTTC.

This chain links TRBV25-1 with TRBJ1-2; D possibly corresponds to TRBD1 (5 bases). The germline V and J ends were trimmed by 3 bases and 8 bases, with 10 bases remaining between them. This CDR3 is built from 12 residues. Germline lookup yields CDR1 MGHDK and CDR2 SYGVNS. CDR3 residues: CASSDQGGGYTF. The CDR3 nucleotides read TGTGCCAGCAGTGATCAGGGAGGAGGCTACACCTTC.

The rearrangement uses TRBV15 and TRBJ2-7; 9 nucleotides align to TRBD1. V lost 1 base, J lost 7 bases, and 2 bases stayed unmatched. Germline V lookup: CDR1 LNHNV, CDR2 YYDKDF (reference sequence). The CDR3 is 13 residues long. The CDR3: CATSRGTGDEQYF. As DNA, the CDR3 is TGTGCCACCAGCAGAGGGACAGGGGATGAGCAGTACTTC.

This CDR3 reads CASSQDRRGTGLYEQYF. CDR3 nucleotide sequence: TGTGCCAGCAGCCAAGATCGAAGGGGGACAGGGCTCTACGAGCAGTACTTC. The V call is TRBV14, the J call TRBJ2-7; the match to TRBD1 covers 9 bases. With V trimmed by 0 bases and J by 3 bases, 9 bases remained unmatched. Germline CDR1 is SGHDN and CDR2 is FVKESK. The CDR3 consists of 17 residues. The variable domain in full, with the rest retrieved from reference TRBV14 and TRBJ2-7, is EAGVTQFPSHSVIEKGQTVTLRCDPISGHDNLYWYRRVMGKEIKFLLHFVKESKQDESGMPNNRFLAERTGGTYSTLKVQPAELEDSGVYFCASSQDRRGTGLYEQYFGPGTRLTVT.